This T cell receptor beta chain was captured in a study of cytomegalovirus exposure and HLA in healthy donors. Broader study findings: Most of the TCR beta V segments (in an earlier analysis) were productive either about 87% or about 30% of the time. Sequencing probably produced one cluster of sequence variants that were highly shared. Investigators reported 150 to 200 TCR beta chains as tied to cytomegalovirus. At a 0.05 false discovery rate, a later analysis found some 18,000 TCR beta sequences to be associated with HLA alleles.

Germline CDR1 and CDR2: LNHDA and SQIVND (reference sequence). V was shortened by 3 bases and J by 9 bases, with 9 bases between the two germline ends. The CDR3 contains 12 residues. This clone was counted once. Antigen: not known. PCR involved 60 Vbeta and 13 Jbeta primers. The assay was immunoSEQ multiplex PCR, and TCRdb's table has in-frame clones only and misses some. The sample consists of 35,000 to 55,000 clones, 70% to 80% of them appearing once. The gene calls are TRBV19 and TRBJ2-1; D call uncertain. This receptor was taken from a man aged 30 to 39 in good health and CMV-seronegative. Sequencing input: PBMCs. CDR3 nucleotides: TGTGCCAGTAGTATTGGCCGTCTTGAGCAGTTCTTC. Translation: CASSIGRLEQFF.